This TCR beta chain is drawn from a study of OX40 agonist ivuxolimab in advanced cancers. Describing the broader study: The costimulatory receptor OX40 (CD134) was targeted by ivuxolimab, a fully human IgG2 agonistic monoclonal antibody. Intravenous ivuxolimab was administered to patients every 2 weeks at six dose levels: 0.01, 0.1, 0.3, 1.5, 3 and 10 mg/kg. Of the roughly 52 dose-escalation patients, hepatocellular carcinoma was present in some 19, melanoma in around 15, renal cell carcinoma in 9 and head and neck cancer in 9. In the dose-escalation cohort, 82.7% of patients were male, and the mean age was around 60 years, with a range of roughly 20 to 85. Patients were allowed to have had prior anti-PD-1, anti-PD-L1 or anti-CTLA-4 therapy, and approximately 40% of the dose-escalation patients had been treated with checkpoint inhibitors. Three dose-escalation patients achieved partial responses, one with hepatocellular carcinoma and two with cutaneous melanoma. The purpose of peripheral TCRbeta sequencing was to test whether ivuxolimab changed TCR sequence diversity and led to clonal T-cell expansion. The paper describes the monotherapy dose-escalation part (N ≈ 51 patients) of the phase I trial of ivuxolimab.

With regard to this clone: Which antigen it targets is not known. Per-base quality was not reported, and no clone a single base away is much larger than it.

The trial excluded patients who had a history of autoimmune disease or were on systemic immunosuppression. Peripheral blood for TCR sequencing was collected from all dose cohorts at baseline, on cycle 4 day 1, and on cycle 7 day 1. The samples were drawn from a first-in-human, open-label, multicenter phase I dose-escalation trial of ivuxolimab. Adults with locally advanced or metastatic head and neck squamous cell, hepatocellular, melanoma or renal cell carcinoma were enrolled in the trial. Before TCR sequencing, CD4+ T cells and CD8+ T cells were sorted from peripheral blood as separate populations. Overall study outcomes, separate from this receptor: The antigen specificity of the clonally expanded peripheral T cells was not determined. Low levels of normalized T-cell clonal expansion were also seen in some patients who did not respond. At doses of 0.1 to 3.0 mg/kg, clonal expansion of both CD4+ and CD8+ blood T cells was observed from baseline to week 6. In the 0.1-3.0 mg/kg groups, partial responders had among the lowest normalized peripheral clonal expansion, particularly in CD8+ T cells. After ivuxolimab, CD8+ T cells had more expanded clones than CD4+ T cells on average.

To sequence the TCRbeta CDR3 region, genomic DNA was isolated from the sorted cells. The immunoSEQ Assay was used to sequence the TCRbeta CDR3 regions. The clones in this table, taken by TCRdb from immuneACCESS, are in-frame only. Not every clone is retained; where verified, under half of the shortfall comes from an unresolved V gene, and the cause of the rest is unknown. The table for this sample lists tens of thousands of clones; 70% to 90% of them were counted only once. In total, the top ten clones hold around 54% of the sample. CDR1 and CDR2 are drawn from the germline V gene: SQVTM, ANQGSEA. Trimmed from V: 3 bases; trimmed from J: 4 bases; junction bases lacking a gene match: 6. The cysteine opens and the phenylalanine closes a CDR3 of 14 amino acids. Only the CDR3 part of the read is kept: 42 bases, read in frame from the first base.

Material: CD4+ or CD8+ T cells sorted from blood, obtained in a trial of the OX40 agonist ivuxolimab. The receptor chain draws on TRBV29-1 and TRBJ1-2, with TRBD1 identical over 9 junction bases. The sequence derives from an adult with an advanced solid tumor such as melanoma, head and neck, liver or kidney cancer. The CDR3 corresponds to CSVDTGGRSYGYTF. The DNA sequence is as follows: TGCAGCGTTGATACAGGGGGCCGAAGCTATGGCTACACCTTC.